This T cell receptor beta chain was retrieved from a study of shared clonotypes between healthy human individuals. Whole-study context: The cohort had a couple of women and a few men, ages 18 to 49. Notes on the study in general: Sharing across four donors was highest in naive CD4 (around 5%) and lowest in memory CD8 (approximately 0.4%). Relative to clonotypes present in all four donors, those not shared had lower generation probabilities.

Produced via immunoSEQ multiplex PCR; TCRdb's table is partial and in-frame only. The sample has about 2,200,000 clones, approximately 94% seen once. Terminally differentiated effector memory CD45RA+ cells were excluded by CCR7 positive selection of CD45RO-negative cells. Notes on this clone: Antigen unknown.

Germline V gene lookup returns CDR1 SGHVS and CDR2 FNYEAQ. V was cut by 4 bases and J by 1 base, with 14 bases left in between. The CDR3 length is 15 residues. Specimen: naive CD8+ T cells from PBMCs. This chain uses TRBV7-6 with TRBJ2-7; a weak D match, TRBD1 (6 bases). The receptor was derived from a man younger than 35 in good health. Some clones in this sample may be carry-over from other donors' samples. CDR3 residues: CASSSPKTGSYEQYF. The DNA for the CDR3 is TGTGCCAGCAGCTCCCCGAAGACAGGTTCCTACGAGCAGTACTTC.